The present entry profiles one T cell receptor (beta chain) with its context. What it binds is not known. Time point defined: pre-sensitization, week 0. The treatment here: therapeutic diphenylcyclopropenone sensitization with weekly scalp DPC. Germline CDR1 is MDHEN and CDR2 is SYDVKM. The V gene lost 7 bases and the J gene lost 7 bases, with 11 bases spanning the gap. This CDR3 comprises 13 residues. This sample was included in a study of human T cells and chemical hapten exposure. Whole-study findings and limits: The study found expanded TCRs formed significantly more large CDR3 similarity clusters than controls.

One entry per CDR3 protein results from TCRdb running MiXCR on the RACE reads. This table holds tens of thousands of distinct CDR3 sequences, roughly a tenth found once. The V call is TRBV28, the J call TRBJ1-6; no firm D call. The receptor was derived from a woman in her forties with alopecia areata. Some clones in this sample may be carry-over from other donors' samples. Material: whole blood, obtained in connection with sensitization to the hapten diphenylcyclopropenone (DPC). CDR3 loop: CASKLTGNSPLHF. The CDR3 DNA reads as TGTGCCAGCAAACTTACGGGGAATTCACCCCTCCACTTT.